The clone carrying this TCR beta chain was counted only a few times. Its target is unknown. The table came from immunoSEQ multiplex PCR; TCRdb's copy has only in-frame clones and leaves some out. The sample carries roughly 31,000 clones, 80% to 85% recorded once. The data derive from a study of a mutant IDH1 vaccine in newly diagnosed glioma. This CDR3 is 15 amino acids long. V lost 0 bases, J lost 2 bases, and 12 bases lay in between. Germline V lookup: CDR1 SGHDT, CDR2 YYEEEE. Time point specified: week 47, end of study. All doses held 300 ug of mutant IDH1 20-mer peptide, with topical imiquimod. The rearrangement uses TRBV5-6 and TRBJ2-7; D ambiguous. This clonotype originated in a man aged 25 to 40 with glioma. Material: PBMCs, obtained from a glioma patient whose treatment included an IDH1 peptide vaccine. The CDR3 nucleotides are TGTGCCAGCAGCTTGGTGCCAGGATTCCCCTACGAGCAGTACTTC. Amino acids: CASSLVPGFPYEQYF.